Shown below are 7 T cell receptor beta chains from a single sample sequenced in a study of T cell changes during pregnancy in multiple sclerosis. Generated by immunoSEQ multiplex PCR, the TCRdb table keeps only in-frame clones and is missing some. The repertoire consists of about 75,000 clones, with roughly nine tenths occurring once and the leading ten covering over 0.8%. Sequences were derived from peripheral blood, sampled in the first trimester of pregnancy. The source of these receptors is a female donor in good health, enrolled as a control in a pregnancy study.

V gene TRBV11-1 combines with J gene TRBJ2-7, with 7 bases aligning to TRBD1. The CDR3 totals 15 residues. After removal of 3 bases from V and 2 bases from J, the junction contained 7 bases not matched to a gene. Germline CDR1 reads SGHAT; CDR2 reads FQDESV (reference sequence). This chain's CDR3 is CASSLNRGPAYEQYF. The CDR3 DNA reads TGTGCCAGCAGCTTGAACAGGGGCCCAGCCTACGAGCAGTACTTC.

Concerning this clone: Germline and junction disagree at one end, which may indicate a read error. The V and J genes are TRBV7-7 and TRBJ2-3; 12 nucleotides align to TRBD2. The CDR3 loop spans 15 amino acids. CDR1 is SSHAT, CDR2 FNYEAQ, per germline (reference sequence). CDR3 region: CASSLGTSGWDTQYF. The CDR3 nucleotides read TGTGCTAGCAGCTTAGGGACTAGCGGGTGGGATACGCAGTATTTT.

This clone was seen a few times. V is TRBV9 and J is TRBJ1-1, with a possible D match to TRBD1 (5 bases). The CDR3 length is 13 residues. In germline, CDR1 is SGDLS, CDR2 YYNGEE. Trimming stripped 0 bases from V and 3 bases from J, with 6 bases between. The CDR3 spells CASSVGGDTEAFF. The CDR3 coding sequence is TGTGCCAGCAGCGTAGGGGGGGACACTGAAGCTTTCTTT. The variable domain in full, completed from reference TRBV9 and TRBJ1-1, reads DSGVTQTPKHLITATGQRVTLRCSPRSGDLSVYWYQQSLDQGLQFLIQYYNGEERAKGNILERFSAQQFPDLHSELNLSSLELGDSALYFCASSVGGDTEAFFGQGTRLTVV.

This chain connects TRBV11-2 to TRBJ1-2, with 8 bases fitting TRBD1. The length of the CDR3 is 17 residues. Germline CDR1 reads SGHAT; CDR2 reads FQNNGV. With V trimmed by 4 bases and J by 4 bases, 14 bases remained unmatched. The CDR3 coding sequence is TGTGCCAGCAGCTCCACCGGGACAGGTCCCCTCCTCTATGGCTACACCTTC. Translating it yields CASSSTGTGPLLYGYTF.

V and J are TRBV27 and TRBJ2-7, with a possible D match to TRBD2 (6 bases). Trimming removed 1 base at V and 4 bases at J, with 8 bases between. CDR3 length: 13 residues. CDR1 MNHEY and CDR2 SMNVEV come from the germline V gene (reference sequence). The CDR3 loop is CASSLFGGYEQYF. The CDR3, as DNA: TGTGCCAGCAGTTTATTCGGGGGTTACGAGCAGTACTTC.

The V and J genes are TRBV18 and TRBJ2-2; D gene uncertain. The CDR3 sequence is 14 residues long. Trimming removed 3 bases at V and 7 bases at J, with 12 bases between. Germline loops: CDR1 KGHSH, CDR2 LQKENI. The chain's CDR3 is CASSPGSTYGELFF. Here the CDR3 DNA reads TGTGCCAGCTCACCTGGTTCCACATACGGGGAGCTGTTTTTT.

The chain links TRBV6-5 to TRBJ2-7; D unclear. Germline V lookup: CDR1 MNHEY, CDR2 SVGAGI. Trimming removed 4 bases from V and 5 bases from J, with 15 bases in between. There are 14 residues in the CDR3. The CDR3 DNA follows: TGTGCCAGCAGTTTGAGTCAGGCCCTACACGAGCAGTACTTC. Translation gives CASSLSQALHEQYF.